This record covers a single T cell receptor (beta chain). The source of the sample is a study of blood T cell repertoires in COVID-19. Germline V gene lookup returns CDR1 SGHVS and CDR2 FQNEAQ. The CDR3 runs 13 residues. Deletions cut 0 bases from V and 8 bases from J, with 10 bases between. The study drew participants aged roughly 18 to 95 years from roughly 25 US areas. In Cohort 3, a recovered donor had either two negative PCRs, clearance, or symptom resolution. Per the original methods: Amplifying reference gene primers gave estimates of nucleated cell counts. The repertoire was sequenced with immunoSEQ multiplex PCR; TCRdb's copy has only in-frame clones and lacks some. D and trimming come from the DNA, and the V and J calls and clone size come from that table. The repertoire holds hundreds of thousands of clones, with about 93% as singletons.

This TCR derives from a woman younger than 30 who had recovered from COVID-19. The rearrangement joins TRBV7-8 to TRBJ1-2; D is undetermined. The sequencing input was PBMCs or T cells enriched from blood (not recorded which). The CDR3, as DNA: TGTGCCAGCAGCTTAGCGCCCCGACTGGGCTACACCTTC. It encodes CASSLAPRLGYTF.